The 20 T cell receptor beta chains below were found in one sample sequenced in a study of blood T cell repertoires in COVID-19. The assay was immunoSEQ multiplex PCR, and TCRdb's table has in-frame clones only and misses some. The repertoire consists of about 81,000 clones, with 89% occurring once and the leading ten covering around 12%. The sample taken for sequencing was peripheral blood. These receptors all come from a man aged 70 or older with active or convalescent COVID-19.

With regard to this clone: Other DNA sequences in this sample translate to the same CDR3. The chain employs TRBV24-1 and TRBJ1-1; TRBD1 aligns across 8 bases. Per the germline V gene, CDR1 is KGHDR and CDR2 is SFDVKD. The CDR3 extends over 14 amino acids. Trimming at V came to 9 bases and at J to 0 bases, leaving 5 bases not matched to a gene. For the CDR3, the DNA is TGTGCCACCTCCTCAGGGGGCATGAACACTGAAGCTTTCTTT. Protein product: CATSSGGMNTEAFF.

Details on this clone: One end of the junction fails to match germline, which may point to a read error. The chain uses TRBV5-4 and TRBJ2-4; 9 bases agree with TRBD2. The CDR3 has 14 residues. Germline V gene data show CDR1 as SGHNT and CDR2 as YYREEE (reference sequence). The CDR3 here is CASSLASGTSRVDF. The CDR3 DNA is TGTGCCAGCAGCTTGGCCTCGGGGACTAGCCGTGTGGACTTC.

The rearrangement joins TRBV9 to TRBJ2-1; D is ambiguous. CDR1 is SGDLS and CDR2 is YYNGEE in the germline V gene. Trimming removed 0 bases at V and 4 bases at J, with 8 bases between. This CDR3 has 14 residues. CDR3 protein: CASSVEMTYNEQFF. As DNA, the CDR3 is TGTGCCAGCAGCGTAGAGATGACTTACAATGAGCAGTTCTTC.

The chain carries TRBV18 and TRBJ1-2, with 8 bases identical to TRBD1. CDR1 is KGHSH and CDR2 is LQKENI in the germline V gene. CDR3 length: 14 residues. Trimming at V came to 6 bases and at J to 7 bases, leaving 10 bases not matched to a gene. The CDR3 sequence is CASSSDREIGGYTF. The CDR3, as DNA: TGTGCCAGCTCTTCGGACAGGGAAATTGGTGGCTACACCTTC.

This sequence joins TRBV11-2 and TRBJ1-1; 7 bases are a match to TRBD1. The CDR3 spans 15 residues. CDR1 SGHAT and CDR2 FQNNGV come from the germline V gene. With V trimmed by 2 bases and J by 1 base, 4 bases remained unmatched. CDR3: CASSLQGGSNTEAFF. The CDR3 DNA reads TGTGCCAGCAGCTTACAGGGGGGTTCGAACACTGAAGCTTTCTTT.

The chain links TRBV14 to TRBJ2-3; no clear D. Trimming cost V 0 bases and J 0 bases, with 10 bases left between them. The CDR3 loop spans 16 amino acids. The germline gives CDR1 SGHDN, CDR2 FVKESK. CDR3 region: CASSQDTAPSTDTQYF. CDR3 DNA: TGTGCCAGCAGCCAAGATACAGCCCCTAGCACAGATACGCAGTATTTT.

A single count supports this clone. The rearrangement uses TRBV6-5 and TRBJ1-4; D may be TRBD1 (6 bases). V was pared by 5 bases and J by 8 bases, with 12 bases between. The CDR3 covers 13 residues. Germline lookup yields CDR1 MNHEY and CDR2 SVGAGI. The CDR3 nucleotides are TGTGCCAGCAGTCGGACCACAGGGGAAAAACTGTTTTTT. Translated, it gives CASSRTTGEKLFF.

The chain combines TRBV6-5 with TRBJ1-5, with 9 bases matching TRBD1. Germline values: CDR1 MNHEY, CDR2 SVGAGI. After removal of 4 bases from V and 6 bases from J, the junction contained 10 bases not matched to a gene. The CDR3 contains 16 residues. This CDR3 reads CASSFKTGGRIQPQHF. CDR3 DNA: TGTGCCAGCAGTTTCAAGACAGGGGGGCGGATTCAGCCCCAGCATTTT.

This chain joins TRBV6-2 or TRBV6-3 and TRBJ1-1; 7 bases agree with TRBD1. CDR3 length equals 16 residues. The germline gives CDR1 MNHEY, CDR2 SVGEGT. J was trimmed by 5 bases and V by 4 bases; bases with no gene match: 13. Written as DNA, the CDR3 is TGTGCCAGCAGTTTCCGGACAGGCCGTCCGTGGACTGAAGCTTTCTTT. Translation gives CASSFRTGRPWTEAFF.

This sequence joins TRBV18 and TRBJ1-1, with a weak D call TRBD1 (6 bases). CDR3 size: 16 residues. V gave up 6 bases and J gave up 3 bases, with 20 bases separating them. The germline V gene encodes CDR1 KGHSH and CDR2 LQKENI. The chain's CDR3 is CASSPTRHGGHTEAFF. CDR3 bases: TGTGCCAGCTCCCCAACTAGACACGGGGGGCACACTGAAGCTTTCTTT.

The chain uses TRBV30 and TRBJ2-4; D gene unclear. CDR1 and CDR2 (germline): GTSNPN, SVGIG (reference sequence). Trimming stripped 0 bases from V and 0 bases from J, with 15 bases between. This CDR3 has 17 amino acids. The CDR3 region is CAWSVRFSQLAKNIQYF. CDR3 DNA: TGTGCCTGGAGTGTACGATTCTCCCAACTAGCCAAAAACATTCAGTACTTC.

The chain couples TRBV21-1 to TRBJ2-1; the D segment call TRBD1 is taken from the table without a DNA check. TRBV21-1 is classified as a pseudogene. There are 19 residues in the CDR3. The CDR3: CASSTTGVRVPSSYNEQFF. The CDR3 DNA sequence: TGTGCCAGCAGCACCACAGGGGTTAGAGTACCTAGCTCCTACAATGAGCAGTTCTTC.

V usage is TRBV7-9 and J usage is TRBJ1-2, with D hard to call. V was shortened by 3 bases and J by 3 bases, with 5 bases between the two germline ends. Germline V gene lookup returns CDR1 SEHNR and CDR2 FQNEAQ (reference sequence). This CDR3 contains 12 residues. The CDR3 sequence is CASSFNYYGYTF. In nucleotides, the CDR3 is TGTGCCAGCAGCTTCAACTACTATGGCTACACCTTC.

The chain has TRBV3-1 (or the pseudogene TRBV3-2) and TRBJ1-2; 9 positions agree with TRBD1. This CDR3 comprises 14 residues. J was trimmed by 6 bases and V by 4 bases; bases with no gene match: 6. CDR1 and CDR2 from the germline V gene are LGHDT and YNNKEL (reference sequence). CDR3 protein: CASSPRQGVNGYTF. The CDR3 DNA reads as TGTGCCAGCAGCCCCCGACAGGGGGTTAATGGCTACACCTTC.

V gene TRBV25-1 combines with J gene TRBJ2-2, with D perhaps matching TRBD1 (5 bases). Germline CDR1 reads MGHDK; CDR2 reads SYGVNS. The CDR3 runs to 10 residues. With 8 bases removed from V and 7 bases from J, the gap between germline ends came to 5 bases. The CDR3 loop reads CASQGGELFF. The CDR3 DNA reads as TGTGCCAGCCAGGGCGGGGAGCTGTTTTTT.

The rearrangement links TRBV7-9 to TRBJ2-1, with 7 positions matching TRBD2. The CDR3 spans 16 residues. Germline V CDR1 and CDR2: SEHNR, FQNEAQ (reference sequence). The V segment lost 3 bases and the J segment 0 bases; nucleotides outside the gene matches: 5. The CDR3 nucleotides are TGTGCCAGCAGCTTCGATGGGGGGGACTCCTACAATGAGCAGTTCTTC. Translating gives CASSFDGGDSYNEQFF.

The V call is TRBV7-3, the J call TRBJ2-3; D might be TRBD1 (6 bases). Trimming pared 8 bases from V and 6 bases from J, leaving 12 bases between. The CDR3 spans 12 residues. From germline, CDR1 is SGHTA and CDR2 FQGTGA. CDR3 amino acids: CASGQGPDTQYF. CDR3 DNA: TGTGCCAGCGGGCAGGGGCCGGATACGCAGTATTTT.

This clone has just one count. The gene calls are TRBV12-3 or TRBV12-4 and TRBJ1-2; no definite D call. V was cut by 6 bases and J by 8 bases, with 13 bases left in between. This CDR3 is 12 amino acids long. CDR3 sequence reads: CASRPLGGGYTF. The CDR3 DNA reads as TGTGCCAGCAGGCCACTCGGAGGAGGCTACACCTTC.

This clone was seen only a few times. V is TRBV6-2 or TRBV6-3 and J is TRBJ1-5; D is ambiguous. CDR1 MNHEY and CDR2 SVGEGT come from the germline V gene. This CDR3 is 14 amino acids long. The germline V and J ends were trimmed by 3 bases and 5 bases, with 11 bases remaining between them. The CDR3 reads CASSYLSEDQPQHF. The CDR3 DNA reads TGTGCCAGCAGTTATCTTTCAGAGGATCAGCCCCAGCATTTT.

The V and J genes are TRBV7-3 and TRBJ2-5, with 11 bases matching TRBD2. Germline V gene lookup returns CDR1 SGHTA and CDR2 FQGTGA. The CDR3 consists of 13 residues. Germline trimming cut 9 bases from V and 4 bases from J; bases unmatched to any gene: 4. The CDR3 protein is CASSGGAGETQYF. DNA of the CDR3: TGTGCCAGTAGCGGGGGGGCCGGAGAGACCCAGTACTTC. Using reference TRBV7-3 and TRBJ2-5 for the parts outside the CDR3, the full variable domain is GAGVSQTPSNKVTEKGKYVELRCDPISGHTALYWYRQSLGQGPEFLIYFQGTGAADDSGLPNDRFFAVRPEGSVSTLKIQRTERGDSAVYLCASSGGAGETQYFGPGTRLLVL.